Listed below are T cell receptor beta chains from one sample, sequenced in a study of blood T cell repertoires in COVID-19. Produced via immunoSEQ multiplex PCR; TCRdb's table is partial and in-frame only. The table has around 500,000 clones, less than 90% seen once; the top ten hold roughly 8.5%. Sequencing was performed on PBMCs or T cells enriched from blood (not recorded which). The receptors stem from a woman aged 55-69 years who had recovered from COVID-19. CDR3s include the opening cysteine and the closing phenylalanine or tryptophan. D genes are given only for firm matches. Clone size, where shown, is once, few, many, or a class for clones that have expanded.

d_call,j_call,clone_size,v_call,cdr3_aa,cdr3_nt
.,TRBJ1-1,.,TRBV5-1,CASSLEGLSAEAFF,TGCGCCAGCAGCTTGGAGGGGCTAAGCGCTGAAGCTTTCTTT
.,TRBJ1-4,.,TRBV4-2,CASSQDRGAGKLFF,TGTGCCAGCAGCCAAGATCGGGGTGCTGGAAAACTGTTTTTT
.,TRBJ1-5,.,TRBV2,CASSDWTRQPQHF,TGTGCCAGCAGTGACTGGACAAGACAGCCCCAGCATTTT
.,TRBJ1-5,.,TRBV6-2/TRBV6-3,CASSANTYQPQHF,TGTGCCAGCAGCGCCAACACCTATCAGCCCCAGCATTTT
TRBD1,TRBJ1-1,once,TRBV6-5,CASRTTGDGTEAFF,TGTGCCAGCAGGACGACAGGGGACGGCACTGAAGCTTTCTTT
.,TRBJ2-1,.,TRBV18,CASSPPPVNSYNEQFF,TGTGCCAGCTCACCACCTCCGGTAAATTCCTACAATGAGCAGTTCTTC
.,TRBJ1-4,.,TRBV2,CASVREWASGNEKLFF,TGTGCCAGCGTCCGTGAGTGGGCGTCAGGGAATGAAAAACTGTTTTTT
.,TRBJ1-1,.,TRBV7-9,CASSLAGQNTEAFF,TGTGCCAGCAGCTTGGCCGGACAGAACACTGAAGCTTTCTTT
.,TRBJ1-2,.,TRBV5-1,CASSWDTSYGYTF,TGCGCCAGCAGCTGGGACACCTCCTATGGCTACACCTTC
.,TRBJ2-7,.,TRBV11-3,CASSLDPQGYEQYF,TGTGCCAGCAGCTTAGATCCCCAGGGTTACGAGCAGTACTTC
.,TRBJ1-2,.,TRBV20-1,CSASLLNGYTF,TGCAGTGCTAGCCTACTGAATGGCTACACCTTC
TRBD1,TRBJ1-5,.,TRBV6-6,CASSYMRDRRNQPQHF,TGTGCCAGCAGTTACATGAGGGACAGGCGCAATCAGCCCCAGCATTTT
TRBD1,TRBJ2-7,.,TRBV10-3,CAISDRGLEQYF,TGTGCCATCAGTGACAGGGGGCTTGAGCAGTACTTC
TRBD1,TRBJ1-3,few,TRBV6-6,CASTRDSKTGNTIYF,TGTGCCAGCACCCGGGACAGCAAAACTGGAAACACCATATATTTT
.,TRBJ1-5,.,TRBV27,CASSPTPGGNQPQHF,TGTGCCAGCAGTCCGACTCCCGGGGGCAATCAGCCCCAGCATTTT
.,TRBJ2-5,.,TRBV3-1/TRBV3-2,CASSRRSGETQYF,TGTGCCAGCAGCCGCCGGAGCGGGGAGACCCAGTACTTC
.,TRBJ2-5,.,TRBV10-2,CASSYQETQYF,TGCGCCAGCAGTTATCAAGAGACCCAGTACTTC
.,TRBJ1-3,.,TRBV13,CASSLGGTGPGNTIYF,TGTGCCAGCAGCTTAGGGGGGACTGGACCTGGAAACACCATATATTTT
.,TRBJ2-1,.,TRBV11-2,CASSLGRDLLYNEQFF,TGTGCCAGCAGCTTAGGCCGGGACTTGCTCTACAATGAGCAGTTCTTC
.,TRBJ1-3,.,TRBV6-5,CASSYRWRDSGNTIYF,TGTGCCAGCAGTTACCGGTGGAGGGACTCTGGAAACACCATATATTTT
.,TRBJ2-3,.,TRBV14,CASSQEFSSRAQFTDTQYF,TGTGCCAGCAGCCAAGAATTTAGTTCGAGGGCTCAGTTCACAGATACGCAGTATTTT
.,TRBJ2-7,.,TRBV7-7,CASRQVYEQYF,TGTGCTAGCAGACAAGTTTACGAGCAGTACTTC
TRBD2,TRBJ2-3,.,TRBV11-2,CASSLVGGGANTQYF,TGTGCCAGCAGCTTAGTGGGCGGGGGGGCGAATACGCAGTATTTT
.,TRBJ1-6,.,TRBV7-2,CASSFDSSRASPLHF,TGTGCCAGCAGCTTTGACAGTAGTCGCGCTTCACCCCTCCACTTT
TRBD2,TRBJ2-1,.,TRBV27,CASSRGGHYNEQFF,TGTGCCAGCAGCCGGGGGGGGCATTACAATGAGCAGTTCTTC
.,TRBJ1-2,.,TRBV6-5,CASSLEQGANYGYTF,TGTGCCAGCAGTTTGGAGCAGGGCGCTAACTATGGCTACACCTTC
TRBD1,TRBJ1-2,.,TRBV18,CASSRGQAETNYGYTF,TGTGCCAGCTCACGGGGACAGGCCGAAACTAACTATGGCTACACCTTC
.,TRBJ1-5,.,TRBV19,CASSIPGRGSQPQHF,TGTGCCAGTAGTATCCCCGGCAGGGGCAGTCAGCCCCAGCATTTT
.,TRBJ1-5,few,TRBV19,CATQDRINQPQHF,TGTGCCACACAGGACAGAATCAATCAGCCCCAGCATTTT
TRBD1,TRBJ2-5,.,TRBV5-4,CASSGTDKETQYF,TGTGCCAGCAGCGGGACAGACAAAGAGACCCAGTACTTC
TRBD1,TRBJ1-2,.,TRBV18,CASSRGQGDYGYTF,TGTGCCAGCTCCCGCGGACAGGGGGACTATGGCTACACCTTC